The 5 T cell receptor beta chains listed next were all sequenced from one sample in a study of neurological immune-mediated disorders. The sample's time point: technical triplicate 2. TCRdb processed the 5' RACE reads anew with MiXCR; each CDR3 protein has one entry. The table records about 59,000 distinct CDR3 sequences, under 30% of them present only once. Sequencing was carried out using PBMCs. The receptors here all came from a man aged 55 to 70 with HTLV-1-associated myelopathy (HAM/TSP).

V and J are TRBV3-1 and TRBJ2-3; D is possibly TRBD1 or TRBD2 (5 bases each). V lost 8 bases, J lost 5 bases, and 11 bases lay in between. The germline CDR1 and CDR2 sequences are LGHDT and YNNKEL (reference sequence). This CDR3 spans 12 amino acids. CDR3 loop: CASHGTRDTQYF. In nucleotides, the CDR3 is TGTGCCAGCCACGGGACCCGAGATACGCAGTATTTT.

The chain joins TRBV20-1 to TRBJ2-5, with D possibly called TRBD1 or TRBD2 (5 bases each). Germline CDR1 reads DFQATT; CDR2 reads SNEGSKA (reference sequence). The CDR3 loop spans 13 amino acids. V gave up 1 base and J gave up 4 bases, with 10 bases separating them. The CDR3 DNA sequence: TGCAGTGCTAGAGGGAATGGGGGAGAGACCCAGTACTTC. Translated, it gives CSARGNGGETQYF.

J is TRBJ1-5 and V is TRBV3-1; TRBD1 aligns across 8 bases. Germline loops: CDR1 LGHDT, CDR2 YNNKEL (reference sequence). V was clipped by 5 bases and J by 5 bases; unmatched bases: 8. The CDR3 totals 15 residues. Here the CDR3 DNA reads TGTGCCAGCAGCTTACTGGACAGGGTGGATCAGCCCCAGCATTTT. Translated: CASSLLDRVDQPQHF.

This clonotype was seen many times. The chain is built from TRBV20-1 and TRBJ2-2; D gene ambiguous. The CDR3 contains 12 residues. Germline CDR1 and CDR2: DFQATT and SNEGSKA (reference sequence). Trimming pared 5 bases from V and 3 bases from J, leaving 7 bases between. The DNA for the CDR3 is TGCAGTGCTCCCGCAGACACCGGGGAGCTGTTTTTT. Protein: CSAPADTGELFF.

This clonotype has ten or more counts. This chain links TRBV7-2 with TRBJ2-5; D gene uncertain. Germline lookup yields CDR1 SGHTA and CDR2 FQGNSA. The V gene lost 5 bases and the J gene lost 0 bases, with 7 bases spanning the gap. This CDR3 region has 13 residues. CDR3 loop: CASSPTYQETQYF. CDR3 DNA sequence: TGTGCCAGCAGCCCCACGTACCAAGAGACCCAGTACTTC.